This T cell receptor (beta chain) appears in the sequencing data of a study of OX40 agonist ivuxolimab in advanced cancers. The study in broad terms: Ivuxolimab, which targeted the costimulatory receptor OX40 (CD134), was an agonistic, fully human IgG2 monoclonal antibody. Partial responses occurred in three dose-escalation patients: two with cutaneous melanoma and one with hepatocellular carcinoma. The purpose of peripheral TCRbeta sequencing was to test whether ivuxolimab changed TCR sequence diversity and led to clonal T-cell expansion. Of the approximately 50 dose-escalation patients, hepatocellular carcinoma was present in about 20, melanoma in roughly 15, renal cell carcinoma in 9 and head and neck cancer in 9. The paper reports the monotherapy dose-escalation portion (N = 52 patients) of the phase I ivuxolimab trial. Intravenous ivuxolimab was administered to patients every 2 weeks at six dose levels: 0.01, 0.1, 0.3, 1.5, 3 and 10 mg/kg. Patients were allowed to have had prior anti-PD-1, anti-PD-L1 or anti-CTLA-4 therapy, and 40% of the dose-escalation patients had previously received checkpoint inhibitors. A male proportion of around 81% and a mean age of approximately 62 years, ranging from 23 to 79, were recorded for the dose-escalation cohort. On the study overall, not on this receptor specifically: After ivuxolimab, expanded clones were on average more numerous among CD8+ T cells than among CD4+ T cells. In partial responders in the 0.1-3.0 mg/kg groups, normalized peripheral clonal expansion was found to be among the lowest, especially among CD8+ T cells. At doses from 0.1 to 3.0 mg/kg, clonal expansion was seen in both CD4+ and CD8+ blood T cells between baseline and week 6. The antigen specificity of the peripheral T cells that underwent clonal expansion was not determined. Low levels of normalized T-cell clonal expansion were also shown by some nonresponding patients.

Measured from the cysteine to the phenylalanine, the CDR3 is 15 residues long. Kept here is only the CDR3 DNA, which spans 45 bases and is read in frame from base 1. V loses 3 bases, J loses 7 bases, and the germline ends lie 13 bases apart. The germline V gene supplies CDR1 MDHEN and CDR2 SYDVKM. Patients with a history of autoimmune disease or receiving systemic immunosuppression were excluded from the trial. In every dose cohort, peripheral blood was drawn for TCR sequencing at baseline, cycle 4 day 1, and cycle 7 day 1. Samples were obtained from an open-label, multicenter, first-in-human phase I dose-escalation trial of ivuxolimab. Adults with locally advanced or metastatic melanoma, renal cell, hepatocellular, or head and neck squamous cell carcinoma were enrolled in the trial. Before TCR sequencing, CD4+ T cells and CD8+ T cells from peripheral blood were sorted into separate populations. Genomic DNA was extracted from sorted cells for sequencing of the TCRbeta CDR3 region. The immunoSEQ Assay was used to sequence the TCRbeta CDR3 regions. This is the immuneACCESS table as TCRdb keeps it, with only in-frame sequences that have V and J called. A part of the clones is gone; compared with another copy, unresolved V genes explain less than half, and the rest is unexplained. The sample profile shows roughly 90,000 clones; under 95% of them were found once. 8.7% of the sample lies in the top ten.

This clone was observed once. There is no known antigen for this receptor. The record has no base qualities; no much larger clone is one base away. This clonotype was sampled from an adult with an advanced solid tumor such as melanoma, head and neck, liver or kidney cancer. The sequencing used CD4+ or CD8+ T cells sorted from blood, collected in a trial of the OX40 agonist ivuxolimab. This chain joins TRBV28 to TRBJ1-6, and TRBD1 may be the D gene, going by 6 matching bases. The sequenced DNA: TGTGCCAGCAGTTTCCTCGGACAGAGAAATTCACCCCTCCACTTT. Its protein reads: CASSFLGQRNSPLHF.